Listed here are 28 T cell receptor beta chains from one sample, sequenced in a study of patients and donors after allogeneic stem cell transplantation. TCRdb re-derived calls from the RT-PCR reads in MiXCR, one entry per CDR3 protein. The sample carries roughly 960,000 distinct CDR3 sequences, approximately 19% recorded once. The sequenced sample was blood, either unsorted or a sorted T cell fraction (not recorded which). The receptors were gathered from a human donor who was either an allogeneic HSCT recipient or a stem cell or donor lymphocyte infusion donor (not recorded which). It is not recorded whose cells these are; they may come from a transplant donor.

The chain employs TRBV6-2 or TRBV6-3 and TRBJ2-2, with 9 nucleotides matching TRBD2. The CDR3 is 16 residues long. Trimming removed 2 bases from V and 5 bases from J; junction bases left unmatched: 6. Germline values: CDR1 MNHEY, CDR2 SVGEGT. In DNA form, the CDR3 reads TGTGCCAGCAGTTACGCGGCGGGGGGGCCGACCGGGGAGCTGTTTTTT. This gives the protein CASSYAAGGPTGELFF.

This clonotype was observed a handful of times. The chain carries TRBV12-3 or TRBV12-4 and TRBJ1-5; 9 nucleotides agree with TRBD1. V trimming: 6 bases; J trimming: 7 bases; junction bases outside the gene matches: 7. The CDR3 has 14 residues. The CDR3 is CASRGDRVDQPQHF. The CDR3, as DNA: TGTGCCAGCAGAGGGGACAGGGTAGACCAGCCCCAGCATTTT.

This clonotype was observed at least ten times. V and J are TRBV12-3 or TRBV12-4 and TRBJ1-1; 9 bases agree with TRBD1. This CDR3 has 14 residues. V lost 5 bases and J lost 5; bases outside the gene matches: 6. The chain's CDR3 is CASSGQGTRTEAFF. CDR3 sequence (DNA): TGTGCCAGCAGTGGACAGGGGACGAGGACTGAAGCTTTCTTT.

This clonotype was found a few times. The chain couples TRBV20-1 to TRBJ1-1, with D uncertain. The CDR3 contains 14 residues. The V and J ends lost 0 bases and 2 bases respectively, with 10 bases between them. Per germline, CDR1 DFQATT and CDR2 SNEGSKA (reference sequence). The CDR3 DNA reads as TGCAGTGCTAGAGATTCTAGGGCCAACACTGAAGCTTTCTTT. Translated: CSARDSRANTEAFF.

This clonotype was detected only a few times. V is TRBV29-1 and J is TRBJ2-7, with 9 bases lining up with TRBD1. Trimming removed 6 bases from V and 2 bases from J; junction bases left unmatched: 8. The CDR3 runs to 14 residues. Germline CDR1 SQVTM, CDR2 ANQGSEA. The CDR3 spells CSVESGTGTYEQYF. In nucleotides, the CDR3 is TGCAGCGTGGAATCCGGGACAGGGACCTACGAGCAGTACTTC.

There are many counts of this clonotype. Here the CDR3 reads CSVAYNEQFF. The CDR3, as DNA: TGCAGCGTTGCTTACAATGAGCAGTTCTTC. The V call is TRBV29-1, the J call TRBJ2-1; D remains unclear. Germline CDR1 is SQVTM and CDR2 is ANQGSEA. V was trimmed by 4 bases and J by 4 bases, leaving 2 bases between them. The CDR3 contains 10 residues.

The chain combines TRBV10-3 with TRBJ2-3, with a weak D call TRBD2 (7 bases). CDR3 length: 14 amino acids. Germline V gives CDR1 ENHRY, CDR2 SYGVKD. V dropped 3 bases and J dropped 6 bases, with 13 bases sitting between them. The CDR3 DNA reads as TGTGCCATCAGTGACAGGGGAGGGGCGGATACGCAGTATTTT. Protein: CAISDRGGADTQYF.

The chain links TRBV19 to TRBJ2-7; 8 bases match TRBD1. Germline V lookup: CDR1 LNHDA, CDR2 SQIVND (reference sequence). The V segment lost 4 bases and the J segment 3 bases; nucleotides outside the gene matches: 14. This CDR3 comprises 17 residues. In DNA, the CDR3 is TGTGCCAGTAGTAGAGGGACAGGCTTGAATCTTTTCTACGAGCAGTACTTC. Translation gives CASSRGTGLNLFYEQYF.

The chain couples TRBV5-1 to TRBJ2-3; 7 nucleotides agree with TRBD1. CDR3 length: 13 amino acids. In germline, CDR1 is SGHRS, CDR2 YFSETQ. Unmatched junction bases numbered 3, after V lost 2 bases and J lost 6 bases. In DNA form, the CDR3 reads TGCGCCAGCAGCTTCTCACAGGGGGATACGCAGTATTTT. It translates to CASSFSQGDTQYF.

Many counts were recorded for this clonotype. The V gene is TRBV5-1, the J gene TRBJ2-5, with D tentatively TRBD1 (5 bases). The germline CDR1 and CDR2 sequences are SGHRS and YFSETQ. The CDR3 consists of 17 residues. Trimming pared 0 bases from V and 2 bases from J, leaving 17 bases between. Here the CDR3 reads CASSLERGTARQETQYF. In nucleotides, the CDR3 is TGCGCCAGCAGCTTGGAAAGGGGCACAGCAAGGCAAGAGACCCAGTACTTC.

This clonotype was seen repeatedly, ten times or more. CDR3 nucleotide sequence: TGCAGCGTTGGTCAGCGGAGTTACAATGAGCAGTTCTTC. Protein: CSVGQRSYNEQFF. The V gene is TRBV29-1, the J gene TRBJ2-1, with D maybe TRBD2 (5 bases). The V end was cut by 4 bases, the J end by 4 bases, with 11 bases between. From germline, CDR1 is SQVTM and CDR2 ANQGSEA. CDR3 length equals 13 residues.

The rearrangement joins TRBV4-2 to TRBJ2-1; the D gene is possibly TRBD2 (6 bases). With 0 bases removed from V and 5 bases from J, the gap between germline ends came to 14 bases. The CDR3 sequence is 16 residues long. CDR1 and CDR2 from the germline V gene are LGHNA and YNFKEQ. Here the CDR3 DNA reads TGTGCCAGCAGCCAAGAGGGACTGGGAATCGACAATGAGCAGTTCTTC. It translates to CASSQEGLGIDNEQFF.

The chain recombines TRBV21-1 with TRBJ1-1; whether TRBD1, the table's D call, matches the DNA was not checked. TRBV21-1 is described as a pseudogene. The CDR3 sequence is 14 residues long. Here the CDR3 DNA reads TGTGCCAGCAATAGGACAGGGGGCTCCACTGAAGCTTTCTTT. It yields the protein CASNRTGGSTEAFF.

This clonotype was detected a few times. CDR3: CATSDGKQGTYEQYF. The CDR3 DNA reads TGTGCCACCAGTGATGGGAAACAGGGAACCTACGAGCAGTACTTC. V usage is TRBV24-1 and J usage is TRBJ2-7, with D perhaps matching TRBD1 (6 bases). The V gene's germline CDR1 is KGHDR and CDR2 SFDVKD. There are 15 residues in the CDR3. Trimming took 3 bases from V and 2 from J, leaving 13 bases between them.

V gene TRBV2 combines with J gene TRBJ1-5, with no clear D. Trimming removed 2 bases at V and 6 bases at J, with 17 bases between. Per germline, CDR1 SNHLY and CDR2 FYNNEI. This CDR3 spans 16 amino acids. CDR3 amino acids: CASSETTILQTQPQHF. The CDR3 DNA sequence: TGTGCCAGCAGTGAAACTACGATTCTTCAGACTCAGCCCCAGCATTTT. The whole variable domain, remainder taken from reference TRBV2 and TRBJ1-5, is EPEVTQTPSHQVTQMGQEVILRCVPISNHLYFYWYRQILGQKVEFLVSFYNNEISEKSEIFDDQFSVERPDGSNFTLKIRSTKLEDSAMYFCASSETTILQTQPQHFGDGTRLSIL.

This chain links TRBV7-9 with TRBJ1-4, with D possibly TRBD1 on 6 matching bases. This CDR3 region has 14 residues. The ends were cut back, 6 bases at V and 7 bases at J, with 15 bases in the middle. The germline V gene has CDR1 SEHNR and CDR2 FQNEAQ (reference sequence). This chain's CDR3 is CASRKQGASEKLFF. CDR3 coding DNA: TGTGCCAGCAGAAAACAGGGTGCTAGTGAAAAACTGTTTTTT.

The CDR3 here is CASSPILSNYGYTF. CDR3 bases: TGTGCCAGCTCACCAATACTATCTAACTATGGCTACACCTTC. The chain uses TRBV18 and TRBJ1-2; D ambiguous. The CDR3 sequence is 14 residues long. V lost 2 bases to trimming and J lost 0 bases, with 7 bases between them. The germline V gene has CDR1 KGHSH and CDR2 LQKENI.

This clonotype showed up just a few times. This chain uses TRBV6-5 with TRBJ2-2; 8 nucleotides match TRBD1. With V trimmed by 6 bases and J by 15 bases, 6 bases remained unmatched. CDR1 is MNHEY, CDR2 SVGAGI, per germline. The CDR3 consists of 11 residues. For the CDR3, the DNA is TGTGCCAGCAGCCGGACAGGGTTGTTGTTTTTT. Translating gives CASSRTGLLFF.

The V gene is TRBV19, the J gene TRBJ2-6; D ambiguous. The CDR3 spans 14 residues. The V end lost 0 bases, the J end lost 2 bases, and 2 bases lay between the germline ends. Germline loops: CDR1 LNHDA, CDR2 SQIVND (reference sequence). Here the CDR3 DNA reads TGTGCCAGTAGTATAGATGCTGGGGCCAACGTCCTGACTTTC. Protein sequence: CASSIDAGANVLTF. Filled out from reference TRBV19 and TRBJ2-6, the complete variable domain reads DGGITQSPKYLFRKEGQNVTLSCEQNLNHDAMYWYRQDPGQGLRLIYYSQIVNDFQKGDIAEGYSVSREKKESFPLTVTSAQKNPTAFYLCASSIDAGANVLTFGAGSRLTVL.

This clonotype was observed a handful of times. The genes are TRBV27 and TRBJ2-3; TRBD2 might be the D (5 bases). Deletions cut 3 bases from V and 0 bases from J, with 10 bases between. This CDR3 has 15 amino acids. From germline, CDR1 is MNHEY and CDR2 SMNVEV (reference sequence). This chain's CDR3 is CASSFFEGSTDTQYF. The DNA of the CDR3 is TGTGCCAGCAGTTTTTTTGAGGGAAGCACAGATACGCAGTATTTT.

This chain joins TRBV6-5 and TRBJ1-4; maybe TRBD1 (5 bases). Trimming removed 1 base at V and 5 bases at J, with 11 bases between. Germline-derived CDR1 and CDR2 are MNHEY and SVGAGI. The CDR3 loop spans 15 amino acids. CDR3 nucleotide sequence: TGTGCCAGCAGTTACTACAAAGAGGGGAATGAAAAACTGTTTTTT. Translating gives CASSYYKEGNEKLFF.

This sequence joins TRBV24-1 and TRBJ2-3, with D possibly matching TRBD2 (6 bases). Trimming stripped 1 base from V and 8 bases from J, with 15 bases between. The CDR3 covers 15 residues. Germline lookup yields CDR1 KGHDR and CDR2 SFDVKD. CDR3 in amino acids: CATSDFVRGGVTQYF. The CDR3 DNA reads as TGTGCCACCAGTGATTTTGTTCGAGGAGGGGTTACGCAGTATTTT.

This clonotype was observed a handful of times. The V gene is TRBV6-4, the J gene TRBJ1-1; no reliable D call. V was pared by 0 bases and J by 1 base, with 3 bases between. The CDR3 consists of 13 residues. CDR1 MRHNA and CDR2 SNTAGT come from the germline V gene. CDR3 coding DNA: TGTGCCAGCAGTGACTCGTCGAACACTGAAGCTTTCTTT. Translation gives CASSDSSNTEAFF.

Comments on this clonotype: The junction and the germline gene differ at one end; a read error may be behind it. The rearrangement links TRBV11-1 to TRBJ1-1; no definite D call. The germline V gene encodes CDR1 SGHAT and CDR2 FQDESV (reference sequence). CDR3 length: 18 residues. CDR3 protein: CASSFEWGPGPENTEAFF. In DNA, the CDR3 is TGTGCCAGCAGCTTTGAATGGGGTCCCGGGCCGGAGAACACGGAAGCTTTCTTT.

The DNA for the CDR3 is TGTGCCAGCAGGACCCTAAGGGCGAACACTGAAGCTTTCTTT. Translating gives CASRTLRANTEAFF. The V gene is TRBV2, the J gene TRBJ1-1; unclear D gene. The CDR3 totals 14 residues. From germline, CDR1 is SNHLY and CDR2 FYNNEI. With 6 bases removed from V and 1 base from J, the gap between germline ends came to 12 bases.

This clonotype was seen at least ten times. The J gene is TRBJ2-7, the V gene TRBV5-1; D call uncertain. With 0 bases removed from V and 6 bases from J, the gap between germline ends came to 4 bases. CDR1 SGHRS and CDR2 YFSETQ come from the germline V gene. This CDR3 contains 11 residues. As DNA, the CDR3 is TGCGCCAGCAGCTTGGAGGGCGAGCAGTACTTC. It specifies CASSLEGEQYF.

Many counts were recorded for this clonotype. This chain uses TRBV24-1 with TRBJ2-7; D ambiguous. Germline-derived CDR1 and CDR2 are KGHDR and SFDVKD. CDR3 size: 13 residues. V dropped 6 bases and J dropped 4 bases, with 12 bases sitting between them. The CDR3 protein is CATSSGSLYEQYF. The CDR3 DNA follows: TGTGCCACCAGTTCGGGCAGCCTTTACGAGCAGTACTTC.

The J gene is TRBJ2-7, the V gene TRBV11-2; D is unresolved. The CDR3 is 16 amino acids. Germline CDR1 and CDR2: SGHAT and FQNNGV. V lost 5 bases and J 6 bases, leaving 23 bases between the germline ends. CDR3 sequence (DNA): TGTGCCAGCAGCCCTAAAAAGCTCCGAGGCCTCCTCGAGCAGTACTTC. It encodes CASSPKKLRGLLEQYF.